These 22 T cell receptor beta chains share one sample of origin, sequenced in a study of spatial heterogeneity in lung cancer. Regarding time point: sample taken at primary tumor resection. Unsorted whole RNA from tumor, nontumor lung or frozen PBMC underwent sequencing. TCRdb analysed the 5' RACE reads with MiXCR anew, one entry per CDR3 protein. There are fewer than 55,000 distinct CDR3 sequences in the sample; 7.6% occur only once, and roughly an eighth lies in the top ten. Sequenced material: PBMCs, taken at surgery. These receptors were obtained from a female donor with early-stage non-small cell lung cancer.

This clonotype was picked up many times. The chain has TRBV15 and TRBJ1-5; TRBD1 agrees at 7 bases. The germline V gene has CDR1 LNHNV and CDR2 YYDKDF (reference sequence). The CDR3 loop spans 16 amino acids. The J segment lost 2 bases and the V segment lost 0 bases, leaving 4 bases of the junction unmatched. CDR3 in DNA: TGTGCCACCAGCAGAGATAAGGGGGCAGGCAATCAGCCCCAGCATTTT. Translated: CATSRDKGAGNQPQHF.

V is TRBV18 and J is TRBJ1-1; D unresolved. CDR1 is KGHSH, CDR2 LQKENI, per germline. The length of the CDR3 is 14 residues. Trimming stripped 2 bases from V and 1 base from J, with 8 bases between. The CDR3 DNA follows: TGTGCCAGCTCACCAGAGGTTCGGAACACTGAAGCTTTCTTT. This codes for CASSPEVRNTEAFF.

This clonotype was recorded many times. The genes are TRBV4-3 and TRBJ2-1; no reliable D call. This CDR3 has 15 amino acids. Trimming took off 0 bases at V and 4 bases at J, with 10 bases between the two ends. The germline V gene has CDR1 LGHNA and CDR2 YSLEER. CDR3 sequence reads: CASSQEWAAYNEQFF. In DNA, the CDR3 is TGCGCCAGCAGCCAAGAGTGGGCTGCATACAATGAGCAGTTCTTC.

This clonotype was seen many times. The V call is TRBV4-1, the J call TRBJ1-6; 8 positions agree with TRBD1. The CDR3 sequence is 15 residues long. Losses at the gene ends were 3 bases for V and 6 bases for J; bases not matched to a gene: 4. Looked up from germline, CDR1 is MGHRA and CDR2 is YSYEKL. CDR3: CASSQDRVGNSPLHF. CDR3 nucleotides: TGCGCCAGCAGCCAGGACAGGGTGGGTAATTCACCCCTCCACTTT.

This clonotype showed up just a few times. The rearrangement uses TRBV6-5 and TRBJ2-3; TRBD1 matches 10 bases. Germline CDR1 MNHEY, CDR2 SVGAGI. V was pared by 7 bases and J by 7 bases, with 20 bases of the junction left unmatched. This CDR3 has 18 amino acids. The CDR3 spells CASTSSNLARTGGNTQYF. CDR3 sequence (DNA): TGTGCCAGCACCTCTTCCAATCTGGCAAGGACAGGGGGGAATACGCAGTATTTT.

The chain is built from TRBV2 and TRBJ1-5; D is unclear. The CDR3 loop spans 13 amino acids. Between the trimmed V and J ends, which lost 3 bases and 6 bases, there was a span of 9 bases. CDR1 is SNHLY and CDR2 is FYNNEI in the germline V gene. This chain's CDR3 is CASSDRLTQPQHF. DNA for the CDR3: TGTGCCAGCAGTGACAGACTAACTCAGCCCCAGCATTTT. The full variable domain, completed using reference TRBV2 and TRBJ1-5, is EPEVTQTPSHQVTQMGQEVILRCVPISNHLYFYWYRQILGQKVEFLVSFYNNEISEKSEIFDDQFSVERPDGSNFTLKIRSTKLEDSAMYFCASSDRLTQPQHFGDGTRLSIL.

The V and J genes are TRBV27 and TRBJ1-6; D uncertain. The germline V gene encodes CDR1 MNHEY and CDR2 SMNVEV (reference sequence). With 1 base removed from V and 9 bases from J, the gap between germline ends came to 13 bases. This CDR3 has 15 amino acids. CDR3 amino acids: CASSLLEGMSSPLHF. In nucleotides, the CDR3 is TGTGCCAGCAGTTTATTAGAGGGTATGAGTTCACCCCTCCACTTT.

This clonotype was observed many times. This chain connects TRBV12-3 or TRBV12-4 to TRBJ2-5, with unresolved D. The length of the CDR3 is 14 residues. Trimming cost V 5 bases and J 0 bases, with 10 bases left between them. The CDR3 sequence is CASSPHDYQETQYF. In DNA form, the CDR3 reads TGTGCCAGCAGTCCACATGATTACCAAGAGACCCAGTACTTC.

The sample holds many counts of this clonotype. The chain links TRBV19 to TRBJ2-1; TRBD1 agrees at 7 bases. Germline values: CDR1 LNHDA, CDR2 SQIVND (reference sequence). The CDR3 totals 14 residues. Trimming removed 10 bases from V and 6 bases from J; junction bases left unmatched: 12. In DNA, the CDR3 is TGTGCCACTACCCCGGGGACAGCAGGCAATGAGCAGTTCTTC. Translating it yields CATTPGTAGNEQFF.

This clonotype was recorded at least ten times. The chain employs TRBV20-1 and TRBJ2-1, with D perhaps assigned TRBD1 or TRBD2 (8 bases each). Trimming left V 6 bases short and J 9 bases short, with 27 bases between. CDR1 is DFQATT, CDR2 SNEGSKA, per germline (reference sequence). CDR3 size: 16 residues. The CDR3, as DNA: TGCAGTGCCACCGGGACAGGAATTTCCACTAGCGGTGAGCAGTTCTTC. This gives the protein CSATGTGISTSGEQFF.

This clonotype was recorded at least ten times. The chain uses TRBV4-3 and TRBJ2-1; D uncertain. The CDR3 sequence is 18 residues long. Germline CDR1 LGHNA, CDR2 YSLEER. V lost 0 bases and J lost 0, with 15 bases in between. CDR3 DNA sequence: TGCGCCAGCAGCCAAGAGGCACGTGGGCGGAGCTCCTACAATGAGCAGTTCTTC. This codes for CASSQEARGRSSYNEQFF.

This clonotype was recorded a few times. The rearrangement uses TRBV6-2 or TRBV6-3 and TRBJ1-1, with 9 bases aligning to TRBD1. The CDR3 consists of 14 residues. The germline V gene has CDR1 MNHEY and CDR2 SVGEGT. Trimming removed 5 bases from V and 4 bases from J; junction bases left unmatched: 5. CDR3 in DNA: TGTGCCAGCAGTACAGGGGGCGAGGTCACTGAAGCTTTCTTT. Protein: CASSTGGEVTEAFF.

The chain carries TRBV12-3 or TRBV12-4 and TRBJ2-3; D might be TRBD1 or TRBD2, each matching 5 bases. The CDR3 sequence is 15 residues long. Trimming cost V 3 bases and J 3 bases, with 13 bases left between them. CDR3 in amino acids: CASSLGESRTDTQYF. CDR3 bases: TGTGCCAGCAGTTTGGGGGAGTCAAGAACAGATACGCAGTATTTT.

This clonotype turned up a few times. The chain uses TRBV27 and TRBJ1-5; D is unclear. Germline lookup yields CDR1 MNHEY and CDR2 SMNVEV (reference sequence). The CDR3 consists of 14 residues. The V end lost 6 bases, the J end lost 7 bases, and 16 bases lay between the germline ends. The CDR3 sequence: CASSRGVLKQPQHF. The DNA for the CDR3 is TGTGCCAGCAGCCGTGGGGTACTTAAACAGCCCCAGCATTTT.

This clonotype was recorded many times. The genes are TRBV4-3 and TRBJ1-1; no definite D call. The CDR3 runs to 15 residues. From germline, CDR1 is LGHNA and CDR2 YSLEER. The V end lost 0 bases, the J end lost 1 base, and 9 bases lay between the germline ends. The DNA of the CDR3 is TGCGCCAGCAGCCAAGAGGTCAGGCGGAACACTGAAGCTTTCTTT. Protein: CASSQEVRRNTEAFF.

This clonotype was counted a few times. The chain employs TRBV20-1 and TRBJ2-7; TRBD1 might be the D (5 bases). Trimming took 4 bases from V and 0 from J, leaving 19 bases between them. This CDR3 has 16 residues. CDR1 and CDR2 from the germline V gene are DFQATT and SNEGSKA (reference sequence). CDR3 loop: CSANTGRARSSYEQYF. DNA for the CDR3: TGCAGTGCTAATACGGGCAGGGCGAGGAGCTCCTACGAGCAGTACTTC.

This clonotype showed up many times. The V and J genes are TRBV7-9 and TRBJ2-7, with a tentative D call TRBD2 (6 bases). Trimming removed 5 bases at V and 4 bases at J, with 15 bases between. Germline values: CDR1 SEHNR, CDR2 FQNEAQ (reference sequence). The CDR3 loop spans 14 amino acids. CDR3 in amino acids: CASSRNQGGYEQYF. The CDR3 bases are TGTGCCAGCAGCCGGAACCAAGGAGGGTACGAGCAGTACTTC. Complete variable domain (other parts from reference TRBV7-9 and TRBJ2-7): DTGVSQNPRHKITKRGQNVTFRCDPISEHNRLYWYRQTLGQGPEFLTYFQNEAQLEKSRLLSDRFSAERPKGSFSTLEIQRTEQGDSAMYLCASSRNQGGYEQYFGPGTRLTVT.

This clonotype appeared many times. The chain couples TRBV5-1 to TRBJ2-5, with 8 bases identical to TRBD1. V shed 5 bases and J 5 bases; nucleotides not matched to a gene: 5. From germline, CDR1 is SGHRS and CDR2 YFSETQ. The CDR3 sequence is 13 residues long. The CDR3 loop reads CASRQTGVETQYF. The CDR3 DNA sequence: TGCGCCAGCAGGCAGACAGGGGTGGAGACCCAGTACTTC.

Here the CDR3 DNA reads TGTGCCAGCAGCTTAACGGCTAGCGGGGTGGATACGCAGTATTTT. This codes for CASSLTASGVDTQYF. This chain connects TRBV7-3 to TRBJ2-3; TRBD2 aligns across 9 bases. Unmatched junction bases numbered 4, after V lost 0 bases and J lost 6 bases. The germline gives CDR1 SGHTA, CDR2 FQGTGA. The length of the CDR3 is 15 residues.

V gene TRBV7-9 combines with J gene TRBJ1-5; the match to TRBD1 covers 8 bases. Trimming took 1 base from V and 0 from J; bases not matched to a gene: 8. This CDR3 contains 18 residues. The germline CDR1 and CDR2 sequences are SEHNR and FQNEAQ (reference sequence). The CDR3 DNA reads TGTGCCAGCAGCTTAGTCAGCGGACAGGGAAGTAGCAATCAGCCCCAGCATTTT. It codes for CASSLVSGQGSSNQPQHF. Filled out from reference TRBV7-9 and TRBJ1-5, the complete variable domain reads DTGVSQNPRHKITKRGQNVTFRCDPISEHNRLYWYRQTLGQGPEFLTYFQNEAQLEKSRLLSDRFSAERPKGSFSTLEIQRTEQGDSAMYLCASSLVSGQGSSNQPQHFGDGTRLSIL.

In this sample, this clonotype turned up a few times. This sequence joins TRBV12-3 or TRBV12-4 and TRBJ2-2; the match to TRBD2 covers 11 bases. There are 16 residues in the CDR3. Trimming removed 6 bases from V and 4 bases from J; junction bases left unmatched: 7. CDR3 coding DNA: TGTGCCAGCAGAGTAGCGGGGGGGCTGACCACCGGGGAGCTGTTTTTT. Residues: CASRVAGGLTTGELFF.

The chain has TRBV5-4 and TRBJ2-2, with 7 bases that match TRBD1. Germline CDR1 reads SGHNT; CDR2 reads YYREEE (reference sequence). The CDR3 totals 15 residues. V gave up 1 base and J gave up 3 bases; unmatched junction bases: 3. CDR3 protein: CASSLRDRDTGELFF. CDR3 sequence (DNA): TGTGCCAGCAGCTTGCGCGACAGGGACACCGGGGAGCTGTTTTTT.